This TCR beta chain was found in a study of blood T cell repertoires in COVID-19. Study at large: Spain, Italy and the United States supplied samples that represented acute and convalescent COVID-19. Nucleic acid was either cDNA or gDNA, and it came from T cells, B-cell-depleted T cells, or PBMCs.

Per germline, CDR1 LGHDT and CDR2 YNNKEL (reference sequence). The CDR3 is 14 amino acids. Trimming shortened V by 1 base and J by 2 bases, and 6 bases separated the two germline ends. The authors' processing: Estimation of nucleated cell counts was performed using reference gene primer amplification. Profiled with immunoSEQ multiplex PCR; TCRdb holds only in-frame clones, not every one. V and J calls plus clone size are reproduced from that table; the DNA served to infer D and trimming. The sample carries some 370,000 clones, 90% recorded once. This sequence joins TRBV3-1 (or the pseudogene TRBV3-2) and TRBJ1-3; D possibly corresponds to TRBD1 (6 bases). The TCR sequence derives from a man between 18 and 35 years old with active or convalescent COVID-19. Material: peripheral blood. CDR3 sequence (DNA): TGTGCCAGCAGCCAAGGGACAGCTGGAAACACCATATATTTT. Translating gives CASSQGTAGNTIYF.